This TCR beta chain is drawn from a study of regulatory T cells in long-lasting Graves disease. Points from the study as a whole: Lower TCR diversity characterized persistent Graves' patients relative to newly diagnosed patients.

Worth noting for this clonotype: Antigen specificity is unknown. A much larger clone differs by one base, so this may be a read error.

Arm-PCR of CDR3 regions and iRepertoire HTBI primers were the basis on which TCR beta libraries were built. TCRdb called the multiplex PCR reads again in MiXCR, with one record for every CDR3 protein. The data hold a few hundred thousand distinct CDR3 sequences, with around 24% observed a single time. V gave up 7 bases and J gave up 2 bases, with 18 bases separating them. CDR1 and CDR2 from the germline V gene are MNHNS and SASEGT. The CDR3 runs to 17 residues. Stated time point: persistent/refractory GD, antithyroid drugs over 5 years with positive TRAb. Following extraction of RNA from PBMCs, that RNA was used to make the TCR library. Staff took around 9 milliliters of peripheral blood and put it into EDTA tubes.

The origin of this receptor is a female donor with Graves disease. The genes are TRBV6-1 and TRBJ2-6; possible D gene TRBD2, 6 bases. Sequenced material: peripheral blood mononuclear cells (PBMCs), taken when the disease was refractory, from a patient treated with antithyroid drugs. The CDR3 reads CASIDGGLTPGANVLTF. CDR3 sequence (DNA): TGTGCCAGCATTGACGGGGGTCTGACGCCTGGGGCCAACGTCCTGACTTTC.